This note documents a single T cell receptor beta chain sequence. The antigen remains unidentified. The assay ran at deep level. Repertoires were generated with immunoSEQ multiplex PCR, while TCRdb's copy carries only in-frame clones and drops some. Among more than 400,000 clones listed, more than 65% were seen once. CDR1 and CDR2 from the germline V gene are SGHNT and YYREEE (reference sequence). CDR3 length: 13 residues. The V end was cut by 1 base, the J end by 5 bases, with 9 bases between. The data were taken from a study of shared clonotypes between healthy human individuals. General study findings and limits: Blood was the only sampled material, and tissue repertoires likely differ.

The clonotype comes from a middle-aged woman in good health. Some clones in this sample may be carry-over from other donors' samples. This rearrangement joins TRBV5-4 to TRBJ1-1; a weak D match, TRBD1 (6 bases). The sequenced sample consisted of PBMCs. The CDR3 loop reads CASSLSRGTEAFF. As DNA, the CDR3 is TGTGCCAGCAGCTTGTCCAGGGGAACTGAAGCTTTCTTT.